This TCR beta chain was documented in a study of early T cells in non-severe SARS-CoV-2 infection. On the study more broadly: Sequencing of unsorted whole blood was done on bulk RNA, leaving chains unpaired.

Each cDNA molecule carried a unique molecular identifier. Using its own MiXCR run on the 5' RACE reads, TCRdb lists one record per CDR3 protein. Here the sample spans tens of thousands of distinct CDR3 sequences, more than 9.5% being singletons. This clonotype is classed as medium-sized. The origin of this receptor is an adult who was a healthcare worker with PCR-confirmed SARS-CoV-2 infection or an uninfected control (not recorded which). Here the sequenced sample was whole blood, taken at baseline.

CDR3 in amino acids: CSARASGSSNSYNEQFF. The DNA of the CDR3 is TGCAGTGCTAGGGCTAGCGGGTCCTCAAACTCCTACAATGAGCAGTTCTTC. The chain carries TRBV20-1 and TRBJ2-1; 8 bases align to TRBD2. Trimming took 3 bases from V and 0 from J; bases not matched to a gene: 10. The germline CDR1 and CDR2 sequences are DFQATT and SNEGSKA (reference sequence). This CDR3 region has 17 residues.